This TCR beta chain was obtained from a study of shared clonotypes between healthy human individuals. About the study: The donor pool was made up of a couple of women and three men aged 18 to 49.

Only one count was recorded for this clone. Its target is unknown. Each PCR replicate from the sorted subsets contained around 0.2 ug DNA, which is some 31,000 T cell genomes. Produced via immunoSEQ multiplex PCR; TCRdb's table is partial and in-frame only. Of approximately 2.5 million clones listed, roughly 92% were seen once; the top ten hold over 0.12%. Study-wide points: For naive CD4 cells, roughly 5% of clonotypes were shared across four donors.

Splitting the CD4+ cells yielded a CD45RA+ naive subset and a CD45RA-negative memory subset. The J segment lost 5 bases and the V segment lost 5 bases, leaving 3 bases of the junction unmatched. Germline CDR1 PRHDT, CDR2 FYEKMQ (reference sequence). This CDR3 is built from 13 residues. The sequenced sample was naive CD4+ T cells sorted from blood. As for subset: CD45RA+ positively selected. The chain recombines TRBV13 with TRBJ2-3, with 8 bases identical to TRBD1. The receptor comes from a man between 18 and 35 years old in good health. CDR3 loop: CASSRTGLDTQYF. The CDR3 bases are TGTGCCAGCAGCCGGACAGGGTTAGATACGCAGTATTTT.